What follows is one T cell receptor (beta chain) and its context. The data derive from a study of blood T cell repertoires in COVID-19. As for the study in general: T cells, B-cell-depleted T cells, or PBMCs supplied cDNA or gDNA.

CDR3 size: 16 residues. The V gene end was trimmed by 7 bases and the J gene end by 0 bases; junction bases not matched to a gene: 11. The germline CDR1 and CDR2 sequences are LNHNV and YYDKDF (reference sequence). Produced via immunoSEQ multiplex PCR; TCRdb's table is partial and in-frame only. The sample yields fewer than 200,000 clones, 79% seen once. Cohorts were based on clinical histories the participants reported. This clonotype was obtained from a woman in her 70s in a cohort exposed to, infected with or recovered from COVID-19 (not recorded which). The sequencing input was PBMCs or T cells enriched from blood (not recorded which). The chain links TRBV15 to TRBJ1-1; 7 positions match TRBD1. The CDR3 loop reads CATTPGTASLNTEAFF. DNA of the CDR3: TGTGCCACCACGCCCGGGACAGCTTCTTTGAACACTGAAGCTTTCTTT. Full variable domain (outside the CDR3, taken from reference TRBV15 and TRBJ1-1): DAMVIQNPRYQVTQFGKPVTLSCSQTLNHNVMYWYQQKSSQAPKLLFHYYDKDFNNEADTPDNFQSRRPNTSFCFLDIRSPGLGDTAMYLCATTPGTASLNTEAFFGQGTRLTVV.